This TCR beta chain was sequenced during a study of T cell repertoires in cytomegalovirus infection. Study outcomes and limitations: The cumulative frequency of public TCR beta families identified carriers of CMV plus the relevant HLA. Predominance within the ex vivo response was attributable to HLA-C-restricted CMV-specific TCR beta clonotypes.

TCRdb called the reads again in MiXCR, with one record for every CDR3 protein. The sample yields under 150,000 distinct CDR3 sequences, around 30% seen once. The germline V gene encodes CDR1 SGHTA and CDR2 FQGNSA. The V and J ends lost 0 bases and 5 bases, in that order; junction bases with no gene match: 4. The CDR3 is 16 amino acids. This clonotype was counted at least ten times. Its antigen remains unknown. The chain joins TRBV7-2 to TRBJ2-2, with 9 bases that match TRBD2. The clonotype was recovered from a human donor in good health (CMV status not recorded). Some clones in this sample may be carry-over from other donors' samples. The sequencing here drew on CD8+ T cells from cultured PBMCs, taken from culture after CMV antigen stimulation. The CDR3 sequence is CASSLARRGGTGELFF. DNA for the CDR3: TGTGCCAGCAGCTTAGCGAGGCGGGGGGGGACCGGGGAGCTGTTTTTT.